The 29 T cell receptor beta chains reported below all come from one sample, sequenced in a study of PD-1 blockade in classical Hodgkin lymphoma. Each patient relapsed following autologous stem cell transplantation, and prior brentuximab vedotin exposure differed. Measured with immunoSEQ multiplex PCR; TCRdb has only the in-frame clones, and not every one. The sample lists 60,000 or so clones; about 92% were seen once. The sequencing here drew on peripheral blood mononuclear cells (PBMCs), taken at baseline. The receptors derive from a human donor with classical Hodgkin lymphoma.

V is TRBV30 and J is TRBJ2-4, with D hard to call. Germline CDR1 reads GTSNPN; CDR2 reads SVGIG (reference sequence). V was pared by 2 bases and J by 0 bases, with 11 bases between. The CDR3 runs to 15 residues. This CDR3 reads CAWSKVVIAKNIQYF. DNA of the CDR3: TGTGCCTGGAGTAAGGTCGTAATAGCCAAAAACATTCAGTACTTC.

J is TRBJ2-2 and V is TRBV5-4, with TRBD1 matching over 10 bases. V lost 3 bases to trimming and J lost 2 bases; unmatched junction nucleotides: 7. The CDR3 extends over 17 amino acids. Germline-derived CDR1 and CDR2 are SGHNT and YYREEE (reference sequence). The CDR3, as DNA: TGTGCCAGCAGCTCGGGGGACAGGGGATCCAACACCGGGGAGCTGTTTTTT. Its translation: CASSSGDRGSNTGELFF. Variable domain in full (rest from reference TRBV5-4 and TRBJ2-2): ETGVTQSPTHLIKTRGQQVTLRCSSQSGHNTVSWYQQALGQGPQFIFQYYREEENGRGNFPPRFSGLQFPNYSSELNVNALELDDSALYLCASSSGDRGSNTGELFFGEGSRLTVL.

The V call is TRBV28, the J call TRBJ2-7; D is unresolved. The CDR3 extends over 12 amino acids. Looked up from germline, CDR1 is MDHEN and CDR2 is SYDVKM. V lost 5 bases and J lost 3, with 8 bases in between. In DNA form, the CDR3 reads TGTGCCAGCAGTCCCCCCCTCTACGAGCAGTACTTC. This sequence encodes CASSPPLYEQYF.

The table lists this clone with a count of one. The genes are TRBV7-6 and TRBJ2-1, with a weak D call TRBD2 (5 bases). Trimming pared 5 bases from V and 6 bases from J, leaving 14 bases between. Germline V gives CDR1 SGHVS, CDR2 FNYEAQ. The CDR3 consists of 14 residues. In nucleotides, the CDR3 is TGTGCCAGCAGCCCCGACTACCCACCCAATGAGCAGTTCTTC. This gives the protein CASSPDYPPNEQFF.

The V gene is TRBV27, the J gene TRBJ2-1, with 9 bases fitting TRBD2. The CDR3 covers 16 residues. V was pared by 7 bases and J by 2 bases, with 9 bases of the junction left unmatched. Germline V gene lookup returns CDR1 MNHEY and CDR2 SMNVEV (reference sequence). The DNA for the CDR3 is TGTGCCAGCAACTGGGGCGGGAGGGTCCCCTACAATGAGCAGTTCTTC. Translation gives CASNWGGRVPYNEQFF.

The chain has TRBV18 and TRBJ2-7, with TRBD2 matching over 12 bases. The CDR3 sequence is 16 residues long. Germline CDR1 is KGHSH and CDR2 is LQKENI. V shed 0 bases, J shed 3 bases, and the junction held 3 bases outside the gene matches. Written as DNA, the CDR3 is TGTGCCAGCTCACCACCGACTAGCGGGGGCCTCTACGAGCAGTACTTC. It is translated as CASSPPTSGGLYEQYF.

The chain employs TRBV4-1 and TRBJ1-5, with a tentative D call TRBD1 (5 bases). Trimming removed 0 bases from V and 7 bases from J, with 13 bases in between. The CDR3 runs 15 residues. The germline V gene encodes CDR1 MGHRA and CDR2 YSYEKL. CDR3 DNA sequence: TGCGCCAGCAGCCAAGACGGGGGTCAAAGACAGCCCCAGCATTTT. Translation: CASSQDGGQRQPQHF.

CDR3 in DNA: TGCGCCAGCAGCCAAGATGCCAGCGTCTCTGGAAACACCATATATTTT. This sequence encodes CASSQDASVSGNTIYF. V usage is TRBV4-1 and J usage is TRBJ1-3, with D hard to call. Deletions cut 0 bases from V and 0 bases from J, with 9 bases between. Looked up from germline, CDR1 is MGHRA and CDR2 is YSYEKL. The CDR3 runs to 16 residues.

This rearrangement joins TRBV5-4 to TRBJ1-2, with 12 positions matching TRBD1. The V and J ends lost 3 bases and 2 bases, in that order; junction bases with no gene match: 8. There are 17 residues in the CDR3. Germline CDR1 SGHNT, CDR2 YYREEE (reference sequence). CDR3 sequence reads: CASSSPGTGGLNYGYTF. CDR3 nucleotide sequence: TGTGCCAGCAGCTCCCCCGGGACAGGGGGCCTAAACTATGGCTACACCTTC.

The chain recombines TRBV5-6 with TRBJ2-7; D gene uncertain. V was clipped by 5 bases and J by 2 bases, with 14 bases between them. Germline V gene sequence: CDR1 SGHDT, CDR2 YYEEEE. The CDR3 has 14 amino acids. CDR3 sequence reads: CASRLTTEPYEQYF. The CDR3 DNA reads TGTGCCAGCAGGCTCACGACGGAACCCTACGAGCAGTACTTC.

The chain joins TRBV6-6 to TRBJ1-1; D not resolved. The length of the CDR3 is 15 residues. CDR1 is MNHNY and CDR2 is SVGAGI in the germline V gene (reference sequence). V lost 2 bases to trimming and J lost 0 bases, with 10 bases between them. CDR3: CASSYDPRVNTEAFF. Here the CDR3 DNA reads TGTGCCAGCAGTTACGACCCGAGGGTGAACACTGAAGCTTTCTTT.

The chain uses TRBV5-4 and TRBJ2-3, with no clear D. CDR3 length: 11 residues. The V end was cut by 5 bases, the J end by 6 bases, with 7 bases between. The germline gives CDR1 SGHNT, CDR2 YYREEE (reference sequence). CDR3 residues: CASSLKDTQYF. CDR3 in DNA: TGTGCCAGCAGTTTAAAGGATACGCAGTATTTT.

This chain joins TRBV5-1 and TRBJ2-7, with D tentatively TRBD1 or TRBD2 (6 bases each). CDR3 size: 14 residues. The ends were cut back, 0 bases at V and 1 base at J, with 8 bases in the middle. Per the germline V gene, CDR1 is SGHRS and CDR2 is YFSETQ. The CDR3 coding sequence is TGCGCCAGCAGCTTGGAGGGGGGTTCCTACGAGCAGTACTTC. Its protein is CASSLEGGSYEQYF. Full variable domain (remainder filled in from reference TRBV5-1 and TRBJ2-7): KAGVTQTPRYLIKTRGQQVTLSCSPISGHRSVSWYQQTPGQGLQFLFEYFSETQRNKGNFPGRFSGRQFSNSRSEMNVSTLELGDSALYLCASSLEGGSYEQYFGPGTRLTVT.

This clone was seen once. The chain links TRBV5-6 to TRBJ2-7; D call uncertain. Germline CDR1 and CDR2: SGHDT and YYEEEE. CDR3 length equals 13 residues. The V gene lost 1 base and the J gene lost 0 bases, with 5 bases spanning the gap. CDR3 nucleotide sequence: TGTGCCAGCAGCTTGTACGACTCCTACGAGCAGTACTTC. This encodes CASSLYDSYEQYF.

CDR3 loop: CASSLAGGLYEQYF. The CDR3 bases are TGTGCCAGCAGCCTTGCAGGGGGCCTCTACGAGCAGTACTTC. V and J are TRBV13 and TRBJ2-7; 8 bases align to TRBD1. In germline, CDR1 is PRHDT, CDR2 FYEKMQ (reference sequence). The ends lost 5 bases at V and 3 bases at J; junction bases unmatched: 6. The CDR3 totals 14 residues.

This chain uses TRBV5-1 with TRBJ2-7; D is perhaps TRBD1 or TRBD2 (5 bases each). This CDR3 has 13 amino acids. The ends were cut back, 4 bases at V and 2 bases at J, with 10 bases in the middle. Germline-derived CDR1 and CDR2 are SGHRS and YFSETQ. The CDR3 protein is CASSAGTPYEQYF. CDR3 coding DNA: TGCGCCAGCAGCGCCGGGACCCCCTACGAGCAGTACTTC.

This chain joins TRBV2 and TRBJ2-1; no definite D call. Trimming shortened V by 3 bases and J by 10 bases, and 10 bases separated the two germline ends. Germline V lookup: CDR1 SNHLY, CDR2 FYNNEI. The CDR3 is 12 amino acids. The CDR3 bases are TGTGCCAGCAGTGACAGTACAAGGGAGCAGTTCTTC. This translates into CASSDSTREQFF.

This chain links TRBV19 with TRBJ1-5; possibly TRBD1 for D (5 bases). With 7 bases removed from V and 0 bases from J, the gap between germline ends came to 16 bases. The V gene's germline CDR1 is LNHDA and CDR2 SQIVND (reference sequence). The length of the CDR3 is 16 residues. CDR3 DNA sequence: TGTGCCAGTAAAGGTCCGACAGAAGATAGCAATCAGCCCCAGCATTTT. This encodes CASKGPTEDSNQPQHF. The variable domain in full, completed from reference TRBV19 and TRBJ1-5, reads DGGITQSPKYLFRKEGQNVTLSCEQNLNHDAMYWYRQDPGQGLRLIYYSQIVNDFQKGDIAEGYSVSREKKESFPLTVTSAQKNPTAFYLCASKGPTEDSNQPQHFGDGTRLSIL.

The chain recombines TRBV10-3 with TRBJ1-4; weak D call: TRBD1 (6 bases). Germline CDR1 and CDR2: ENHRY and SYGVKD. This CDR3 comprises 15 residues. Trimming stripped 0 bases from V and 6 bases from J, with 11 bases between. The CDR3 loop reads CAISESRGLHEKLFF. As DNA, the CDR3 is TGTGCCATCAGTGAGTCCAGGGGACTTCATGAAAAACTGTTTTTT.

The gene calls are TRBV5-6 and TRBJ2-5; 7 bases align to TRBD1. Germline CDR1 and CDR2: SGHDT and YYEEEE. V trimming: 0 bases; J trimming: 5 bases; junction bases outside the gene matches: 4. The CDR3 covers 14 residues. CDR3 DNA: TGTGCCAGCAGCTTGGGACAGGGTAGGGAGACCCAGTACTTC. It specifies CASSLGQGRETQYF. The full variable domain, its missing parts supplied by reference TRBV5-6 and TRBJ2-5, is DAGVTQSPTHLIKTRGQQVTLRCSPKSGHDTVSWYQQALGQGPQFIFQYYEEEERQRGNFPDRFSGHQFPNYSSELNVNALLLGDSALYLCASSLGQGRETQYFGPGTRLLVL.

The chain uses TRBV20-1 and TRBJ2-7; no firm D call. With 6 bases removed from V and 4 bases from J, the gap between germline ends came to 10 bases. There are 11 residues in the CDR3. Germline V gene lookup returns CDR1 DFQATT and CDR2 SNEGSKA (reference sequence). The chain's CDR3 is CSAGRIYEQYF. The CDR3 DNA reads as TGCAGTGCCGGTAGGATTTACGAGCAGTACTTC.

The chain employs TRBV5-8 and TRBJ1-5; 8 positions agree with TRBD1. With V trimmed by 4 bases and J by 3 bases, 12 bases remained unmatched. CDR1 and CDR2 from the germline V gene are SGHTS and YDEGEE. This CDR3 region has 17 residues. CDR3 region: CASSTPRGPGDNQPQHF. CDR3 coding DNA: TGTGCCAGCAGCACCCCCAGGGGGCCCGGAGACAATCAGCCCCAGCATTTT.

The V and J genes are TRBV28 and TRBJ2-7, with 7 positions matching TRBD1. The CDR3 consists of 14 residues. J was trimmed by 0 bases and V by 5 bases; bases with no gene match: 4. Germline CDR1 reads MDHEN; CDR2 reads SYDVKM. For the CDR3, the DNA is TGTGCCAGCAGTCCACAGGGGATCTCCTACGAGCAGTACTTC. Translation: CASSPQGISYEQYF.

The chain links TRBV28 to TRBJ2-2, with D unclear. Germline assignment: CDR1 MDHEN and CDR2 SYDVKM. Trimming pared 7 bases from V and 4 bases from J, leaving 13 bases between. CDR3 length: 14 residues. The CDR3, as DNA: TGTGCCAGCAATAACCTAGAGGCCACCGGGGAGCTGTTTTTT. This encodes CASNNLEATGELFF.

The chain has TRBV7-2 and TRBJ2-7; D is possibly TRBD1 or TRBD2 (5 bases each). Trimming removed 2 bases from V and 6 bases from J, with 8 bases in between. Germline V gene data show CDR1 as SGHTA and CDR2 as FQGNSA. The CDR3 spans 12 residues. CDR3 in amino acids: CASSLWGSEQYF. The CDR3 region has the DNA TGTGCCAGCAGCTTATGGGGGTCCGAGCAGTACTTC.

In DNA, the CDR3 is TGTGCCAGCAGCTTATTGGTCGACAGGGTCGAGGAAAAACTGTTTTTT. Encoded protein: CASSLLVDRVEEKLFF. This chain connects TRBV7-6 to TRBJ1-4; 7 bases map to TRBD1. Germline V gives CDR1 SGHVS, CDR2 FNYEAQ. The CDR3 is 16 residues long. The V and J ends lost 2 bases and 8 bases, in that order; junction bases with no gene match: 11.

The chain is built from TRBV5-1 and TRBJ2-7; possibly TRBD2 for D (5 bases). CDR1 and CDR2 from the germline V gene are SGHRS and YFSETQ. With 2 bases removed from V and 0 bases from J, the gap between germline ends came to 15 bases. CDR3 size: 16 residues. The CDR3 region is CASSFWGDADSYEQYF. The CDR3 DNA reads as TGCGCCAGCAGCTTCTGGGGAGACGCGGACTCCTACGAGCAGTACTTC.

This rearrangement joins TRBV28 to TRBJ2-7; 10 bases line up with TRBD1. The V gene end was trimmed by 6 bases and the J gene end by 3 bases; junction bases not matched to a gene: 2. The CDR3 covers 13 residues. The germline gives CDR1 MDHEN, CDR2 SYDVKM. CDR3 DNA: TGTGCCAGCAGCGACAGGGGGCTCTACGAGCAGTACTTC. Translated, it gives CASSDRGLYEQYF.

The chain's CDR3 is CASSYGGVMTGELFF. For the CDR3, the DNA is TGTGCCAGCAGTTACGGGGGCGTAATGACCGGGGAGCTGTTTTTT. This chain connects TRBV6-5 to TRBJ2-2; D perhaps matches TRBD1 (6 bases). The V gene lost 2 bases and the J gene lost 5 bases, with 12 bases spanning the gap. The germline V gene has CDR1 MNHEY and CDR2 SVGAGI. This CDR3 is 15 amino acids long.